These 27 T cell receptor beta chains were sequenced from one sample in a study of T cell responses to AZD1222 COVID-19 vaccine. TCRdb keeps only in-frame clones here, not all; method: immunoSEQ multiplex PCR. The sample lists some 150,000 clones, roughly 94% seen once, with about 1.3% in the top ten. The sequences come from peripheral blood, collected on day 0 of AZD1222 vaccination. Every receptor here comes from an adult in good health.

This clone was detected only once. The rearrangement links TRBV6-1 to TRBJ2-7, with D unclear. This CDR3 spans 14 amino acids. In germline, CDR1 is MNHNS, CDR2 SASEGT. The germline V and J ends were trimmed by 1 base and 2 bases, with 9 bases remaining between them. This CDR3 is CASSEVGLAYEQYV. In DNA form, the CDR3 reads TGTGCCAGCAGTGAAGTAGGGTTAGCCTACGAGCAGTACGTC.

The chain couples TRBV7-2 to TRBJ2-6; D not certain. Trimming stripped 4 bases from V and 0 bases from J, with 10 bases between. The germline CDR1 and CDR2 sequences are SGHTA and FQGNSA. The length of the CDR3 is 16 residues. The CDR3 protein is CASSSTIVSGANVLTF. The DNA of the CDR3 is TGTGCCAGCAGCTCTACGATAGTCTCTGGGGCCAACGTCCTGACTTTC.

For the CDR3, the DNA is TGTGCCAGCAGCTTGGCGGTAGAGAACTATGGCTACACCTTC. This gives the protein CASSLAVENYGYTF. This chain connects TRBV5-4 to TRBJ1-2; D is ambiguous. V was pared by 0 bases and J by 2 bases, with 8 bases between. CDR1 is SGHNT, CDR2 YYREEE, per germline (reference sequence). The CDR3 extends over 14 amino acids. Supplemented by reference TRBV5-4 and TRBJ1-2, the full variable domain reads ETGVTQSPTHLIKTRGQQVTLRCSSQSGHNTVSWYQQALGQGPQFIFQYYREEENGRGNFPPRFSGLQFPNYSSELNVNALELDDSALYLCASSLAVENYGYTFGSGTRLTVV.

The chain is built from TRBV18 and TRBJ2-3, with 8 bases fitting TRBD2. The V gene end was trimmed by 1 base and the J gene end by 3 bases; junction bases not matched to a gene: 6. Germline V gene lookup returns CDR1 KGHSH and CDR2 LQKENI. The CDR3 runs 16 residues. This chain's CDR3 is CASSPLGTRITDTQYF. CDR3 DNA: TGTGCCAGCTCACCACTCGGGACTAGGATAACAGATACGCAGTATTTT.

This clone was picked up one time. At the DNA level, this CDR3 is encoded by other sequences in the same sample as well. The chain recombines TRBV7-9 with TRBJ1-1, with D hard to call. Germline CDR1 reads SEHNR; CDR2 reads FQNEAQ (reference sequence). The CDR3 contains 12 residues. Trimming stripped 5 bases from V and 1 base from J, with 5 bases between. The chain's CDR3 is CASSLQNTEAFF. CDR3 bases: TGTGCCAGCAGCCTACAGAACACTGAAGCTTTCTTT.

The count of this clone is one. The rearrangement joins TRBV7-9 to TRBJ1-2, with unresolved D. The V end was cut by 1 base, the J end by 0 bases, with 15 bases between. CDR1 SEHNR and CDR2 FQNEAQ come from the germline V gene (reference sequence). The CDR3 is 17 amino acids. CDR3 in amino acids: CASSLDRGFTANYGYTF. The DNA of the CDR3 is TGTGCCAGCAGCTTAGATCGAGGGTTCACCGCTAACTATGGCTACACCTTC.

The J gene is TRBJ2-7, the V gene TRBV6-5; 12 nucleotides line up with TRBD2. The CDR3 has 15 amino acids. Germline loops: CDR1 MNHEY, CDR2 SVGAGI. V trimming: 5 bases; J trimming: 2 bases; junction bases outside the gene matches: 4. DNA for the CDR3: TGTGCCAGCAGTCCTCTAGCGGGGGGGACCTACGAGCAGTACGTC. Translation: CASSPLAGGTYEQYV.

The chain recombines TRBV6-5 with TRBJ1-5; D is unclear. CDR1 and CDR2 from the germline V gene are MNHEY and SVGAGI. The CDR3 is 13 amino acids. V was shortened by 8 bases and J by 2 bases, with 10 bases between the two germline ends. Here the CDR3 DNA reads TGTGCCAGCTGCGCAAGGGGCAATCAGCCCCAGCATTTT. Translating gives CASCARGNQPQHF.

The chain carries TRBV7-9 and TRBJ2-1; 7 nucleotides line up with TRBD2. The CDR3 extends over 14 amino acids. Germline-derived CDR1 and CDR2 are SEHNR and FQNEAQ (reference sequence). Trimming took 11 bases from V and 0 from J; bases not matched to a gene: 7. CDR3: CAGKGTNSYNEQFF. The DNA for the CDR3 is TGTGCCGGGAAGGGGACTAACTCCTACAATGAGCAGTTCTTC.

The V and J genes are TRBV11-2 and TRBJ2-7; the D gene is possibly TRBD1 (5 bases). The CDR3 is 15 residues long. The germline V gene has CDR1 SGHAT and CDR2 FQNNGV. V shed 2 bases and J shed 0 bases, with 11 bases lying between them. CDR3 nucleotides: TGTGCCAGCAGCTTATGGGTAGGGGACTCCTACGAGCAGTACGTC. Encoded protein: CASSLWVGDSYEQYV.

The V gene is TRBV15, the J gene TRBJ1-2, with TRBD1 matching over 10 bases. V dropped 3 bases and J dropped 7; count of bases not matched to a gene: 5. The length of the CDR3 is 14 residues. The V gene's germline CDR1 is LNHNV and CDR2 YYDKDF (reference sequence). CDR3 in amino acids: CATSRAGTGAGYTF. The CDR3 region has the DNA TGTGCCACCAGCAGGGCGGGGACAGGGGCTGGCTACACCTTC.

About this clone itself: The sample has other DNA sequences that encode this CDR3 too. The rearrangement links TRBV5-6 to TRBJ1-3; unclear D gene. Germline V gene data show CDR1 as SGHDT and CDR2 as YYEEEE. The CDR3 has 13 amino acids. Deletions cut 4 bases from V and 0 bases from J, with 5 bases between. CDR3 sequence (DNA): TGTGCCAGCAGCCCCCGCTCTGGAAACACCATATATTTT. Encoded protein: CASSPRSGNTIYF.

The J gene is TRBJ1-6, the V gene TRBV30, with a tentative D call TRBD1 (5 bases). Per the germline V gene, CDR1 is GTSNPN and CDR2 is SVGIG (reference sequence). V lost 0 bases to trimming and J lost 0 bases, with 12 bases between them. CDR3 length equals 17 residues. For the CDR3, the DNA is TGTGCCTGGAGTGTCCGACACCAGGGCTCCTATAATTCACCCCTCCACTTT. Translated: CAWSVRHQGSYNSPLHF. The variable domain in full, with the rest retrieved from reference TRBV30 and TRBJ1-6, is SQTIHQWPATLVQPVGSPLSLECTVEGTSNPNLYWYRQAAGRGLQLLFYSVGIGQISSEVPQNLSASRPQDRQFILSSKKLLLSDSGFYLCAWSVRHQGSYNSPLHFGNGTRLTVT.

In DNA, the CDR3 is TGTGCCACCAGGGGAAGGGGTCAAGAGACCCAGTACTTC. It is translated as CATRGRGQETQYF. The J gene is TRBJ2-5, the V gene TRBV15; TRBD1 might be the D (5 bases). Per the germline V gene, CDR1 is LNHNV and CDR2 is YYDKDF (reference sequence). Trimming took off 6 bases at V and 2 bases at J, with 10 bases between the two ends. CDR3 size: 13 residues.

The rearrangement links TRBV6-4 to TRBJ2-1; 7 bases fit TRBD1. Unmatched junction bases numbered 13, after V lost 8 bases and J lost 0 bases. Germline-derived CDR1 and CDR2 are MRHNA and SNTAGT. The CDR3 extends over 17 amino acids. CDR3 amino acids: CASLSKKTGDSYNEQFF. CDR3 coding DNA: TGTGCCAGCCTCTCAAAGAAAACAGGGGACTCCTACAATGAGCAGTTCTTC.

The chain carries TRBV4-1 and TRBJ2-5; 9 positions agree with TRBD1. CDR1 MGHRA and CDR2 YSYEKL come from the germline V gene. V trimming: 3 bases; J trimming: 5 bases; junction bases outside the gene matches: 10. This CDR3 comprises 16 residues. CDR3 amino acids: CASSHSPGQGGETQYF. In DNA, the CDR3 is TGCGCCAGCAGCCATTCGCCGGGACAGGGTGGCGAGACCCAGTACTTC.

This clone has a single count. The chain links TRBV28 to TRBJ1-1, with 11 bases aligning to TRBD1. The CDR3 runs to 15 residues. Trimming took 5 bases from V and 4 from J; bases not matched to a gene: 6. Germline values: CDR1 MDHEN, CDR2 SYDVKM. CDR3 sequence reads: CASSTTGTGGTEAFF. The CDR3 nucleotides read TGTGCCAGCAGTACGACCGGGACAGGGGGCACTGAAGCTTTCTTT.

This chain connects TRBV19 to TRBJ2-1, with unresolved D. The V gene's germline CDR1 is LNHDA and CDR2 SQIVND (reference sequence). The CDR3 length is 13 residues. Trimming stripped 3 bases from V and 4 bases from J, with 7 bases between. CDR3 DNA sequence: TGTGCCAGTAGTATGTCACTGTACAATGAGCAGTTCTTC. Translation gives CASSMSLYNEQFF. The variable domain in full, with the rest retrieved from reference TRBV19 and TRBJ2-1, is DGGITQSPKYLFRKEGQNVTLSCEQNLNHDAMYWYRQDPGQGLRLIYYSQIVNDFQKGDIAEGYSVSREKKESFPLTVTSAQKNPTAFYLCASSMSLYNEQFFGPGTRLTVL.

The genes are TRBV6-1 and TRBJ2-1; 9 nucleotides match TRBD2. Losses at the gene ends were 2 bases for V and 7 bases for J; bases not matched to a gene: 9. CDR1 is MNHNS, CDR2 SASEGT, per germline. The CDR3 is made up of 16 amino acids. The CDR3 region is CASSELKGLAGNEQFF. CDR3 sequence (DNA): TGTGCCAGCAGTGAACTGAAGGGGCTAGCGGGAAATGAGCAGTTCTTC.

The CDR3 DNA sequence: TGTGCCAGCAGCTACACAGAATACAATGAGCAGTTCTTC. Protein sequence: CASSYTEYNEQFF. J is TRBJ2-1 and V is TRBV6-4, with D unclear. Germline values: CDR1 MRHNA, CDR2 SNTAGT. V dropped 6 bases and J dropped 4 bases, with 10 bases sitting between them. The CDR3 has 13 residues.

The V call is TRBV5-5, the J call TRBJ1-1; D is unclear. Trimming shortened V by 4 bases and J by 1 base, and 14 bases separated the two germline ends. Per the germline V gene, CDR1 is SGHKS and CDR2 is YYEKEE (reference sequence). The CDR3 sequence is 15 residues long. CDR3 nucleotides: TGTGCCAGCAGCCCACTATATAGAGCGAACACTGAAGCTTTCTTT. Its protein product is CASSPLYRANTEAFF.

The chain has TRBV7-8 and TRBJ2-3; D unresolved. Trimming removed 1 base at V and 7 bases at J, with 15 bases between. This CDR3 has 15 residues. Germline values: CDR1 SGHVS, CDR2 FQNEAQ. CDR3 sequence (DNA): TGTGCCAGCAGCTTAGACGCAGGAATATGGCATACGCAGTATTTT. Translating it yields CASSLDAGIWHTQYF.

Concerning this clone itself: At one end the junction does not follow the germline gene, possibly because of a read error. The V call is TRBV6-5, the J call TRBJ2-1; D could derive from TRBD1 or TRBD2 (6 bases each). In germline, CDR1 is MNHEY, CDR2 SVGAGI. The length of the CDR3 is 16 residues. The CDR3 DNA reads TGTGCCAGCAGTTACCCGACGGGGGCCTCCAACAATGAGCAGTTCTTC. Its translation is CASSYPTGASNNEQFF.

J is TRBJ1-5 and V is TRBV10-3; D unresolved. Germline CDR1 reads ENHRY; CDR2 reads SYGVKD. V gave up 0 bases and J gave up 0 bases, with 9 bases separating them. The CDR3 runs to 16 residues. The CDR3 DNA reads TGTGCCATCAGTGAGTCGGGAGACTATAGCAATCAGCCCCAGCATTTT. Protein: CAISESGDYSNQPQHF.

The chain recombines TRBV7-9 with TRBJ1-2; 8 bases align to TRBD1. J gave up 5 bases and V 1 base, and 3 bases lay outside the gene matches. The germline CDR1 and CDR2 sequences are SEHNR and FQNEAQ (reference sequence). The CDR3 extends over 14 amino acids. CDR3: CASSLVGQGYGYTF. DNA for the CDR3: TGTGCCAGCAGCTTAGTTGGACAGGGATATGGCTACACCTTC.

CDR3 bases: TGTGCCAGCAGTGAATCAGGGAAGGACACCGGGGAGCTGTTTTTT. Protein product: CASSESGKDTGELFF. V gene TRBV6-1 combines with J gene TRBJ2-2; TRBD1 is a possible D gene (5 bases). CDR1 is MNHNS and CDR2 is SASEGT in the germline V gene. The V and J ends lost 2 bases and 3 bases respectively, with 10 bases between them. This CDR3 is 15 amino acids long.

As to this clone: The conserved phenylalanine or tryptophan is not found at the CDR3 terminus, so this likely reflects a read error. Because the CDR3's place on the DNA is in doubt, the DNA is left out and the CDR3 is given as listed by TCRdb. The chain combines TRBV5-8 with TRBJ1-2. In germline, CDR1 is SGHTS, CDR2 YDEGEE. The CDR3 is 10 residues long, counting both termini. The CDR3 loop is CASSLAAESL.